These T cell receptor beta chains were read from a single sample in a study of blood T cells in healthy people across ages. Each CDR3 protein gets one entry after TCRdb re-called the 5' RACE reads with MiXCR. Of 600,000 to 850,000 distinct CDR3 sequences listed, approximately 43% were seen once; the top ten hold about 20%. The sample consisted of blood. The receptors were gathered from a woman aged 60-75 years in good health. Both conserved end residues are part of each CDR3. The D gene is left open where the match is weak. Size tells how often a clone was seen (once, few, many) or the class of an expanded clone, and some rows leave it out.

abundance,d_gene,j_gene,v_gene,CDR3aa,CDR3nt
many,TRBD1,TRBJ2-5,TRBV7-2,CASSPRQGARETQYF,TGCGCCAGCAGCCCACGACAGGGGGCTAGGGAGACCCAGTACTTC
many,TRBD1,TRBJ2-4,TRBV5-1,CASSSRTGATKNIQYF,TGCGCCAGCAGCTCACGGACAGGGGCGACCAAAAACATTCAGTACTTC
.,.,TRBJ2-5,TRBV6-5,CASSSPTGIKTQYF,TGTGCCAGCAGTTCACCTACAGGGATAAAGACCCAGTACTTC
few,.,TRBJ2-5,TRBV5-1,CASSVQGERETQYF,TGCGCCAGCAGCGTACAGGGCGAGAGGGAGACCCAGTACTTC
few,.,TRBJ2-7,TRBV7-9,CASSPPIGDETYEQYF,TGTGCCAGCAGCCCCCCTATAGGGGATGAAACCTACGAGCAGTACTTC
.,.,TRBJ2-2,TRBV9,CASSERWGRGELFF,TGTGCCAGCAGCGAAAGGTGGGGGAGAGGGGAGCTGTTTTTT
.,.,TRBJ2-4,TRBV14,CASSQEGAKNIQYF,TGTGCCAGCAGCCAAGAGGGGGCCAAAAACATTCAGTACTTC
.,TRBD1,TRBJ1-1,TRBV2,CASSEEGTGGTEAFF,TGTGCCAGCAGTGAAGAGGGGACAGGGGGCACTGAAGCTTTCTTT
many,TRBD2,TRBJ2-1,TRBV7-7,CASSLEAGVGNEQFF,TGTGCTAGCAGCTTAGAGGCGGGAGTAGGAAATGAGCAGTTCTTC
.,TRBD2,TRBJ2-1,TRBV6-2/TRBV6-3,CASSYGLKAGGPLNEQFF,TGTGCCAGCAGTTACGGTCTCAAAGCGGGAGGGCCGCTAAATGAGCAGTTCTTC
few,.,TRBJ2-7,TRBV28,CASSSPGTEYEQYF,TGTGCCAGCAGTTCTCCCGGGACGGAATACGAGCAGTACTTC
.,.,TRBJ2-1,TRBV7-3,CASSLMAGPATSEQFF,TGTGCCAGCAGCTTAATGGCGGGACCCGCTACAAGTGAGCAGTTCTTC
many,.,TRBJ2-5,TRBV18,CASSPYQETQYF,TGTGCCAGCTCACCGTACCAAGAGACCCAGTACTTC
.,.,TRBJ2-5,TRBV2,CASSDHETQYF,TGTGCCAGCAGTGACCATGAGACCCAGTACTTC
.,TRBD1,TRBJ2-5,TRBV12-3/TRBV12-4,CASWMSGTGPPLQETQYF,TGTGCCAGCTGGATGTCCGGGACAGGGCCCCCTCTTCAAGAGACCCAGTACTTC
few,TRBD1,TRBJ2-3,TRBV7-2,CASSRLRDRDLRSPDTQYF,TGTGCCAGCAGCCGCCTCCGGGACAGGGATTTGAGGAGCCCAGATACGCAGTATTTT
many,TRBD2,TRBJ2-5,TRBV9,CASSSRGIPGETQYF,TGTGCCAGCAGCTCGCGGGGGATCCCTGGTGAGACCCAGTACTTC
.,TRBD1,TRBJ2-7,TRBV20-1,CSALGQPYEQYF,TGCAGTGCCCTGGGACAGCCCTACGAGCAGTACTTC
.,TRBD2,TRBJ2-5,TRBV7-3,CASSYTGLAGYQETQYF,TGTGCCAGCAGCTACACGGGACTAGCGGGGTACCAAGAGACCCAGTACTTC
many,TRBD2,TRBJ2-1,TRBV12-3/TRBV12-4,CASSPGRTGLTYNEQFF,TGTGCCAGCAGTCCTGGACGAACGGGACTAACTTACAATGAGCAGTTCTTC
.,.,TRBJ1-2,TRBV4-1,CASSQESAKNYGYTF,TGCGCCAGCAGCCAAGAATCCGCGAAAAACTATGGCTACACCTTC
many,.,TRBJ2-3,TRBV6-5,CASSPDGRTDTQYF,TGTGCCAGCAGTCCGGACGGGCGCACAGATACGCAGTATTTT
few,.,TRBJ2-5,TRBV12-3/TRBV12-4,CASRAFQETQYF,TGTGCCAGCAGGGCATTCCAAGAGACCCAGTACTTC
few,TRBD2,TRBJ2-7,TRBV6-5,CASSYSASGSFYNEQYF,TGTGCCAGCAGTTACTCGGCTAGCGGGAGTTTCTACAATGAGCAGTACTTC
.,TRBD2,TRBJ2-1,TRBV9,CASSVGLGVWDEQFF,TGTGCCAGCAGCGTCGGACTAGGCGTTTGGGATGAGCAGTTCTTC
.,.,TRBJ2-5,TRBV7-2,CASSPGWRGRETQYF,TGTGCCAGCAGCCCTGGGTGGAGGGGGCGAGAGACCCAGTACTTC
many,.,TRBJ2-3,TRBV4-2,CASSQDGIPTDTQYF,TGTGCCAGCAGCCAAGATGGGATACCCACAGATACGCAGTATTTT
few,.,TRBJ2-6,TRBV30,CAWRPPSATTGANVLTF,TGTGCCTGGAGGCCCCCCAGCGCAACAACTGGGGCCAACGTCCTGACTTTC
few,TRBD2,TRBJ2-1,TRBV5-4,CASELAGVNEQFF,TGTGCCAGCGAACTAGCGGGAGTGAATGAGCAGTTCTTC
.,TRBD1,TRBJ2-3,TRBV6-2/TRBV6-3,CASSYSAPGVVTGTDTQYF,TGTGCCAGCAGTTACTCGGCTCCAGGGGTCGTGACAGGGACAGATACGCAGTATTTT
once,TRBD1,TRBJ2-5,TRBV12-3/TRBV12-4,CASSLRLGQGEETQYF,TGTGCCAGCAGTTTACGTCTGGGACAGGGCGAAGAGACCCAGTACTTC
.,.,TRBJ1-5,TRBV6-5,CASSYSRQTNSNQPQHF,TGTGCCAGCAGTTACTCGCGACAAACTAATAGCAATCAGCCCCAGCATTTT
once,TRBD2,TRBJ2-7,TRBV20-1,CSARGGRTLREQYF,TGCAGTGCTAGAGGCGGGAGGACGCTTAGAGAGCAGTACTTC
many,TRBD1,TRBJ1-2,TRBV10-3,CAISEKGQGSGYTF,TGTGCCATCAGTGAAAAGGGACAGGGGTCTGGCTACACCTTC
few,TRBD1,TRBJ2-7,TRBV6-2/TRBV6-3,CASIAGGFSRREQYF,TGTGCCAGCATCGCAGGGGGCTTCTCTCGTCGGGAGCAGTACTTC
.,TRBD1,TRBJ1-5,TRBV15,CATSWGTGGDQPQHF,TGTGCCACCAGCTGGGGGACAGGGGGAGATCAGCCCCAGCATTTT
few,TRBD2,TRBJ2-1,TRBV5-1,CASSSLAGLNNEQFF,TGCGCCAGCAGCTCCCTAGCGGGGCTTAACAATGAGCAGTTCTTC
.,TRBD2,TRBJ2-1,TRBV5-1,CASRLTSATYNEQFF,TGCGCCAGCAGATTAACTAGCGCCACCTACAATGAGCAGTTCTTC
once,.,TRBJ2-3,TRBV2,CASKYTDTQYF,TGTGCCAGCAAATACACAGATACGCAGTATTTT
few,TRBD2,TRBJ2-1,TRBV6-2/TRBV6-3,CASSYPKAGFSYNEQFF,TGTGCCAGCAGTTACCCGAAAGCGGGATTCTCCTACAATGAGCAGTTCTTC
.,.,TRBJ1-5,TRBV10-3,CAISPSKVQPQHF,TGTGCCATCAGTCCGAGCAAGGTTCAGCCCCAGCATTTT
few,TRBD1,TRBJ1-6,TRBV14,CASSQDGTEPSPLHF,TGTGCCAGCAGCCAAGATGGGACAGAGCCATCACCCCTCCACTTT
.,TRBD1,TRBJ1-1,TRBV5-1,CASSWEQGGNTEAFF,TGCGCCAGCAGCTGGGAACAGGGGGGTAACACTGAGGCTTTCTTT
.,TRBD1,TRBJ2-5,TRBV10-3,CAIRASQGMKNEQYF,TGTGCCATCAGGGCGTCACAGGGGATGAAAAATGAGCAGTACTTC